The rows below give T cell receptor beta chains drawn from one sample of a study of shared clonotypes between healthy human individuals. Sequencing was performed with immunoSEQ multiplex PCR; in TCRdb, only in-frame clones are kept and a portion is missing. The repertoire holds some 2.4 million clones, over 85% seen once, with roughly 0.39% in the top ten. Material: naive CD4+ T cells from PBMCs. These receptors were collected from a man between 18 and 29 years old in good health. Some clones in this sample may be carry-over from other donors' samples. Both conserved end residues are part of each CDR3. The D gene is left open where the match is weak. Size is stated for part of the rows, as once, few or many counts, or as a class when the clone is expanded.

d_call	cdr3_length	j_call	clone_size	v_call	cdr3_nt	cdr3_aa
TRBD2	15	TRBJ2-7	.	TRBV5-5	TGTGCCAGCAGCTCTACAGGCGGGGGATTGTACGAGCAGTACTTC	CASSSTGGGLYEQYF
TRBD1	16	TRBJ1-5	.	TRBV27	TGTGCCAGCAGTAAAGGGACAGGAGTTAGCAATCAGCCCCAGCATTTT	CASSKGTGVSNQPQHF
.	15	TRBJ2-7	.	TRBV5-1	TGCGCCAGCAGCCAGGCCCAGGACTCGAGCTACGAGCAGTACTTC	CASSQAQDSSYEQYF
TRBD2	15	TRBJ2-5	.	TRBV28	TGTGCCAGCAGTTTAGTCGGGAGGGCCGATGAGACCCAGTACTTC	CASSLVGRADETQYF
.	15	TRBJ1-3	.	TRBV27	TGTGCCAGCAGTATCACGGGGCGCGGTGGAAACACCATATATTTT	CASSITGRGGNTIYF
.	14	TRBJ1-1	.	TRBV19	TGTGCCAGTAAGGGAAGGCTTCAGGGGACTGAAGCTTTCTTT	CASKGRLQGTEAFF
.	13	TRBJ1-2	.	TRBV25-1	TGTGCCAGCAGTGAACAGGGAAGGGGTGGCTACACCTTC	CASSEQGRGGYTF
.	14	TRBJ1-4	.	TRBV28	TGTGCCAGCACCCTTGCAGGGAAGAGCGAAAAACTGTTTTTT	CASTLAGKSEKLFF
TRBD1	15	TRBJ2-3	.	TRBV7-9	TGTGCCAGCAGCTTCGGGACAGGGGGGACAGATACGCAGTATTTT	CASSFGTGGTDTQYF
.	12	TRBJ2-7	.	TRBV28	TGTGCCAGCGGGGGGAACTCTTACGAGCAGTACTTC	CASGGNSYEQYF
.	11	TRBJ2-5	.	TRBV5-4	TGTGCCAGCAGCTCCCGGGAGACCCAGTACTTC	CASSSRETQYF
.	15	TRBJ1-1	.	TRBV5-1	TGCGCCAGCAGCTTGGCCGGGACGAGGGACACTGAAGCTTTCTTT	CASSLAGTRDTEAFF
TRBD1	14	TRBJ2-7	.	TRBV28	TGTGCCAGCAGTACGACAGGGAGTACCTACGAGCAGTACTTC	CASSTTGSTYEQYF
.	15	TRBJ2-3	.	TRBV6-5	TGTGCCAGCAGTTACAGGGACTCTAGCACAGATACGCAGTATTTT	CASSYRDSSTDTQYF
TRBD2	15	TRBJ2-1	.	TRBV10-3	TGTGCCATCAGTGTAGTAGCGGGAGGGCCCGGTGAGCAGTTCTTC	CAISVVAGGPGEQFF
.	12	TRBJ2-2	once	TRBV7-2	TGTGCCAGCAGCTTTAACACCGGGGAGCTGTTTTTT	CASSFNTGELFF
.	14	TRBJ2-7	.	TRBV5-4	TGTGCCAGCAGACTGGCTGGGGGCTCCTACGAGCAGTACTTC	CASRLAGGSYEQYF
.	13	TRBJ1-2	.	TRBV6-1	TGTGCCAGCAGGGTAAAGACACTATTCGGCTACACCTTC	CASRVKTLFGYTF
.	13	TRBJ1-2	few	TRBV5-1	TGCGCCAGCAGCTCATCAGGATTCTCCGGCTACACCTTC	CASSSSGFSGYTF
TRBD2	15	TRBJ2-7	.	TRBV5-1	TGCGCCAGCACCGACCCGACTAGCGGTCCCTACGAGCAGTACTTC	CASTDPTSGPYEQYF
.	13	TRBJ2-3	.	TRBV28	TGTGCCATTTGGGCGCGTTGGGCAGATACGCAGTATTTT	CAIWARWADTQYF
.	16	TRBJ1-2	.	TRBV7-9	TGTGCCAGCAGCTTAGGACAGAGTCCCAATAACTATGGCTACACCTTC	CASSLGQSPNNYGYTF
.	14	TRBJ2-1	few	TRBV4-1	TGCGCCAGCAGCCAAGGCCGGTCGAACAATGAGCAGTTCTTC	CASSQGRSNNEQFF
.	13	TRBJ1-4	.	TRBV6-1	TGTGCCAGCTTCCCTATTTGGGGTGAAAAACTGTTTTTT	CASFPIWGEKLFF
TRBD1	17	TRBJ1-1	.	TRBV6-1	TGTGCCAGCAGTGAAGTGATTGTTGCAGGGGGAGGCACTGAAGCTTTCTTT	CASSEVIVAGGGTEAFF
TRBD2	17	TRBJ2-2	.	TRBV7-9	TGTGCCAGCAGCTCACTACGGACTAGCGGGAGGCTCGGGGAGCTGTTTTTT	CASSSLRTSGRLGELFF
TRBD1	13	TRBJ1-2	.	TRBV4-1	TGCGCCAGCAGGTCGACAGGGGACTATGGCTACACCTTC	CASRSTGDYGYTF
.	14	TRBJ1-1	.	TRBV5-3	TGTGCCAGAAGCTCTGGGCAGGGGAACACTGAAGCTTTCTTT	CARSSGQGNTEAFF
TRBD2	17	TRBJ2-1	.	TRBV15	TGTGCCACCAGCAGAGACCCGAGCGGGAGTCTGTACAATGAGCAGTTCTTC	CATSRDPSGSLYNEQFF
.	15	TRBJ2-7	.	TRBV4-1	TGCGCCAGCAGCCAAGATCTGGGACTCTCCTACGAGCAGTACTTC	CASSQDLGLSYEQYF
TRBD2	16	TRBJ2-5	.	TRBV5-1	TGCGCCAGCAGCCCGGGACTAGCGGGAGGACAAGAGACCCAGTACTTC	CASSPGLAGGQETQYF
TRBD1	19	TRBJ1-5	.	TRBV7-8	TGTGCCAGCAGCTCCCGGCCGGGACAGGGGAACCATGGCAATCAGCCCCAGCATTTT	CASSSRPGQGNHGNQPQHF
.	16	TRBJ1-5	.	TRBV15	TGTGCCACCAGCAGAGATAGAGCCAGTGCTAATCAGCCCCAGCATTTT	CATSRDRASANQPQHF
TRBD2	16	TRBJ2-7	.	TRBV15	TGTGCCACCAGCACGGGGCGGGGGGAAAGCTCCTACGAGCAGTACTTC	CATSTGRGESSYEQYF
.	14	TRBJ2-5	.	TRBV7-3	TGTGCCAGCAGCCTTCATAGCCGGCGGGAGACCCAGTACTTC	CASSLHSRRETQYF
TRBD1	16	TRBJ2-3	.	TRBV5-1	TGCGCCAGCAGCCTAACCGGGACAGGTTCAACAGATACGCAGTATTTT	CASSLTGTGSTDTQYF
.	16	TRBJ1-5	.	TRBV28	TGTGCCAGCAGCCCTTCAGCCTCAGGACGATCTCAGCCCCAGCATTTT	CASSPSASGRSQPQHF
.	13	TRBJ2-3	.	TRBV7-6	TGTGCCAGCAGCCTAAGAGCGTGGCATACGCAGTATTTT	CASSLRAWHTQYF
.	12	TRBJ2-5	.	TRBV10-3	TGTGCCATCAGTGAGGTTGGAGAGACCCAGTACTTC	CAISEVGETQYF
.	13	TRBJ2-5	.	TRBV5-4	TGTGCCAGCAGCTCCCCCGGCCAAGAGACCCAGTACTTC	CASSSPGQETQYF
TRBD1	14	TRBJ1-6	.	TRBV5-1	TGCGCCAGCAGCTTGGGACAGGGTAATTCACCCCTCCACTTT	CASSLGQGNSPLHF
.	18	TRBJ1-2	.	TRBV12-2	TGTGCAAGTCGCTTAGCGGAAAGGGCAGGGGAGGTTTGGTATGGCTACACCTTC	CASRLAERAGEVWYGYTF